Shown below are 2 T cell receptor beta chains from a single sample sequenced in a study of type 1 regulatory T cells. Antigen specificity for these receptors is unknown. TCRdb reprocessed the reads via MiXCR and lists one record per CDR3 protein. This sample has approximately 72,000 distinct CDR3 sequences, with around 63% found just once. Sequenced material: cultured T cells, either the whole culture or a sorted T cell fraction (not recorded which). The subset is: Tr1-enriched cell product generated in vitro against host alloantigens. The receptors shown here come from a human donor in good health.

This clonotype was seen only once. This chain uses TRBV7-2 with TRBJ2-5; D not certain. Germline lookup yields CDR1 SGHTA and CDR2 FQGNSA. V was trimmed by 1 base and J by 4 bases, leaving 10 bases between them. This CDR3 comprises 14 residues. CDR3 coding DNA: TGTGCCAGCAGCTTAGGTTTAGCTTCAGAGACCCAGTACTTC. It translates to CASSLGLASETQYF.

Many counts were recorded for this clonotype. The rearrangement links TRBV7-3 to TRBJ2-1; 9 bases are shared with TRBD1. The CDR3 is made up of 16 amino acids. Per the germline V gene, CDR1 is SGHTA and CDR2 is FQGTGA. Trimming cost V 6 bases and J 7 bases; bases outside gene matches: 13. CDR3 protein: CASSRLRDREGNEQFF. The CDR3 DNA sequence: TGTGCCAGCAGTCGCCTCCGGGACAGGGAGGGGAATGAGCAGTTCTTC.